This T cell receptor (beta chain) came from a study of blood T cell repertoires in COVID-19. Study overall: COVID-19 samples from acute and convalescent phases originated in the United States, Italy and Spain.

The participants were between about 18 and 90 years old and came from roughly 24 US areas. Participants were placed into cohorts based on the clinical history they reported. Authors' processing steps: Quantification of nucleated cells was approximated via reference gene primer amplification. This table comes from immunoSEQ multiplex PCR, and its TCRdb copy is limited to in-frame clones, with some not included. That table furnishes V, J and clone size, whereas the DNA furnished D and trimming. The repertoire has around 220,000 clones, 84% of them found once; the top ten carry 5.5% to 7.5%. The sequencing sample was made of PBMCs or T cells enriched from blood (not recorded which). The receptor was isolated from a woman in her thirties or forties who had recovered from COVID-19.

This CDR3 is CASSPGTSGTNEQFF. In DNA form, the CDR3 reads TGTGCCAGCAGTCCCGGGACTAGCGGGACTAATGAGCAGTTCTTC. The J gene is TRBJ2-1, the V gene TRBV6-4; 13 bases match TRBD2. With 5 bases clipped from V and 7 bases from J, the junction kept 5 bases outside the gene matches. This CDR3 has 15 residues. Germline CDR1 reads MRHNA; CDR2 reads SNTAGT.